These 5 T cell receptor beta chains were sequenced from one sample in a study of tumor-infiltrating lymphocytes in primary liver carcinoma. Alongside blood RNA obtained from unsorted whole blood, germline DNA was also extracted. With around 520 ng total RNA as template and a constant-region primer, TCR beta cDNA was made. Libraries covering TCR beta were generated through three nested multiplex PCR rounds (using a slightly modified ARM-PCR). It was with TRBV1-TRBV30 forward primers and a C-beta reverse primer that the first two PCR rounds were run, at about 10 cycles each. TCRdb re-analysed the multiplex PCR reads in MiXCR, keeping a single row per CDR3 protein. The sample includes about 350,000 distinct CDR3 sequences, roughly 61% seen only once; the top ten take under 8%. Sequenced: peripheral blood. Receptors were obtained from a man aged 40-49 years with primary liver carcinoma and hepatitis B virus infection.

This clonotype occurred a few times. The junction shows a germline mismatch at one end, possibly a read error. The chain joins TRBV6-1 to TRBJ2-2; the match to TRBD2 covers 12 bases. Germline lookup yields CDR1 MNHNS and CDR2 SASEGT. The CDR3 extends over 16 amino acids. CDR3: CASSLTSGSRTRELFF. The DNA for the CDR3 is TGTGCCAGCAGTTTGACTAGCGGGAGCCGCACCAGGGAGCTGTTTTTT.

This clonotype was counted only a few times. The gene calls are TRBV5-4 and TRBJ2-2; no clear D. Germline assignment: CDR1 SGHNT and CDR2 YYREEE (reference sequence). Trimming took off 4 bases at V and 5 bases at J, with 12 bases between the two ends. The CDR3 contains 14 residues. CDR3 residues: CASSRPAETGELFF. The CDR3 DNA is TGTGCCAGCAGCCGGCCGGCGGAGACCGGGGAGCTGTTTTTT.

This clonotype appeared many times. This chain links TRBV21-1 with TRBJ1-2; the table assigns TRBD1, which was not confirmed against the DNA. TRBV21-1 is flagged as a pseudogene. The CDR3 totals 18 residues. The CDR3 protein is CASLPGTPWTGVGYGYTF. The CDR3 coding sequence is TGTGCCAGCCTCCCGGGAACCCCATGGACAGGGGTAGGCTATGGCTACACCTTC.

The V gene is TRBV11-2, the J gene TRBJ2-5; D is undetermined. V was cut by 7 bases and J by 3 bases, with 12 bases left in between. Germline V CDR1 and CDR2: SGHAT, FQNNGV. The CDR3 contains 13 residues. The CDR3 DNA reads TGTGCCAGCAACTTCTCCAGGAAAGAGACCCAGTACTTC. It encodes CASNFSRKETQYF.

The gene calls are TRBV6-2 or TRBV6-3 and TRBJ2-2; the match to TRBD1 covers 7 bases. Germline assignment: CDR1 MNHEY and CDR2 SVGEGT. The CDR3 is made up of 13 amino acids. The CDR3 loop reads CANSRGQSGELFF. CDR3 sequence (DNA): TGTGCTAACTCGAGGGGGCAGAGCGGGGAGCTGTTTTTT.